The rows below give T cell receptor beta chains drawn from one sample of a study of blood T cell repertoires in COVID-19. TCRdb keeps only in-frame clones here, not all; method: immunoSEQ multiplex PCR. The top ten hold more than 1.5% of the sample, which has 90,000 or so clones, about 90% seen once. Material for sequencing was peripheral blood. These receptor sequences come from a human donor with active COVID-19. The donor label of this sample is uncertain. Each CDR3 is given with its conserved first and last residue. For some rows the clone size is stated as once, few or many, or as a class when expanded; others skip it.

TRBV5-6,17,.,CASSLGRERGGVGTQYF
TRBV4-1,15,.,CASSQVGGKTGELFF
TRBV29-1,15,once,CSVGETGGSGNTIYF
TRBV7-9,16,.,CASSFHRSANTGELFF
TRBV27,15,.,CASSLGRGITGELFF
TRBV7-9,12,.,CASRELHYGYTF
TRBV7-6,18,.,CASSLALGDRAYNSPLHF
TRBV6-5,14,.,CASRRVGGNQPQHF
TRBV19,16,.,CASSTQDSIRSYEQYF
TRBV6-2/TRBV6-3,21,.,CASSILQGPPVESRTKETQYF
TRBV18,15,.,CASSPPVGTGSEAFF
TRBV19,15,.,CASSITEGRSYEQYF
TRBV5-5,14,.,CASSLYRAYNEQFF
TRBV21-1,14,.,CASSMPRRQETQYF
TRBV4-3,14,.,CASSHGQGPYEQYF
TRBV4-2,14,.,CASSLTGFTDTQYF
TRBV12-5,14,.,CASGGGGAKNIQYF
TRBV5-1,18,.,CASSLVLAGGSSYNEQFF
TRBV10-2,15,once,CASSRSLMSTDTQYF
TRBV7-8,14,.,CASMYIPQQDTQYF
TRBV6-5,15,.,CASCRGQSMNTEAFF
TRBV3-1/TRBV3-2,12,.,CASSQTGYEQYF
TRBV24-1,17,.,CATSDSLTSGGADTQYF
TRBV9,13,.,CASSGQGQETQYF
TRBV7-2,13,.,CASSSNGDQPQHF
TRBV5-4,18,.,CASSLVLLAGGHVDTQYF
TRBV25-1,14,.,CASSLRASTDTQYF
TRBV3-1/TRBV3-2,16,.,CASSHTGLSLNSPLHF
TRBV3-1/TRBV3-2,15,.,CASRVLAGATGELFF
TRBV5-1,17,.,CASSFTGTAVDSYEQYF